This T cell receptor beta chain was identified during a study of OX40 agonist ivuxolimab in advanced cancers. Overall study: Treatment of patients was with ivuxolimab, an agonistic anti-OX40 (CD134) antibody. Patients with prior anti-PD-1, anti-PD-L1 or anti-CTLA-4 therapy were eligible; roughly 40% had some. Findings of the study overall: The CD4+ and CD8+ T cells in the blood had expanded clonally by week 6 at 0.1 to 3.0 mg/kg. More expanded clones were seen, on average, in CD8+ T cells than in CD4+.

V was clipped by 5 bases and J by 15 bases; unmatched bases: 3. CDR1 and CDR2 (germline): SNHLY, FYNNEI. The CDR3 extends over 12 amino acids. The repertoire was sequenced with immunoSEQ multiplex PCR; TCRdb's copy has only in-frame clones and lacks some. The sample lists 95,000 to 100,000 clones; around 83% were seen once. Note on this clone: Its cognate antigen is unknown.

The chain carries TRBV2 and TRBJ2-1, with 14 bases matching TRBD2. The sample consisted of CD4+ or CD8+ T cells sorted from blood, taken in a trial of the OX40 agonist ivuxolimab. The TCR was taken from an adult with an advanced solid tumor such as melanoma, head and neck, liver or kidney cancer. As DNA, the CDR3 is TGTGCCAGCAGTCTGACTAGCGGGGGGGCGTTCTTC. Translating gives CASSLTSGGAFF.